This T cell receptor beta chain comes out of a study of blood T cell repertoires in COVID-19 (dated by TCRdb to the early 2020s). For the wider study: Samples from collaborators originated in the United States, Italy and Spain and spanned both the acute and convalescent phases of COVID-19. Where available, HLA class I and class II types were taken from metadata supplied by the sample provider and were not determined by assay-based typing. The material from the prospective study consisted of cDNA or gDNA derived from T cells, B-cell-depleted T cells, or PBMCs. The dataset comprised deeply sampled blood TCRbeta repertoires from subjects exposed to, actively infected with, or recovered from COVID-19. Samples were obtained from the ongoing ImmuneRACE study (first 160 participants) and from approximately 1,200 subjects provided by 6 global collaborators. The repertoires were released in a freely available public database meant as a resource for research on the immune response to SARS-CoV-2. The sample metadata nearly always contained a de-identified subject ID, COVID-19 status, age in years and sex.

The CDR3, cysteine through phenylalanine, is 16 amino acids long. Left in the record is the CDR3 DNA by itself, 48 bases read in frame from the first base. CDR1 and CDR2 were assigned from the germline V gene as SNHLY and FYNNEI. V is reduced by 6 bases and J by 0 bases, leaving a spacing of 14 bases between them. The investigation overall reported the following: The amount of clinical and demographic metadata varied by source and participant and was provided uncurated.

Collaborating institutions collected whole blood in K2EDTA tubes following their own protocols. For TCRbeta analysis, collaborators shipped samples in one of three forms: frozen whole blood, isolated PBMCs, or DNA extracted from either of those sample types. Turning to this clone: Its antigen specificity is not known. Qualities for individual bases were not recorded, and no much larger clone is one base off.

TCRbeta CDR3 regions were amplified from genomic DNA by means of the immunoSEQ Assay, a bias-controlled multiplex PCR. The study's processing was this. The number of nucleated cells in each sample was estimated from the amplification of reference gene primers within the assay. Sequence reads were collapsed and filtered to measure the absolute abundance of every unique TCRbeta CDR3 rearrangement. For each sample, productive Simpson clonality was calculated as the square root of Simpson's diversity index over productive rearrangements. TCRdb stores this immuneACCESS table with in-frame sequences only. Part of the clones is absent; in the studies checked, under half of the shortfall reflects unresolved V genes, and no reason is known for the rest. Clonal size and the V and J genes are those of that table, whereas D and trimming came from the DNA. Here the sample has nearly 40,000 clones; 88% occur a single time. Around 9% of the sample rests with the top ten.

The rearrangement joined TRBV2 to TRBJ1-4, with no confident D gene call. Sequencing was performed on peripheral blood. This TCR derives from a woman aged 70 to 79 with acute or convalescent COVID-19. The CDR3 protein is CASRAEAIATNEKLFF. The DNA sequence is as follows: TGTGCCAGCAGAGCCGAAGCGATTGCAACTAATGAAAAACTGTTTTTT. Extended through the reference TRBV2 and TRBJ1-4 proteins, this CDR3 yields the full variable domain: EPEVTQTPSHQVTQMGQEVILRCVPISNHLYFYWYRQILGQKVEFLVSFYNNEISEKSEIFDDQFSVERPDGSNFTLKIRSTKLEDSAMYFCASRAEAIATNEKLFFGSGTQLSVL.